This TCR beta chain originates from a study of T-cell memory formation after mild COVID-19. Overall study results and limits: Later expanders leaned toward CD4+, whereas clones contracting from day 15 to 85 were balanced CD4/CD8. Cross-reactive memory apparently joined, as some responding clones appeared in pre-infection memory. Second-wave clones with a day 37 peak had unconfirmed SARS-CoV-2 specificity.

Germline CDR1 and CDR2: LGHNA and YSLEER. The CDR3 sequence is 17 residues long. V was clipped by 1 base and J by 0 bases, with 13 bases between them. This clonotype was recorded a few times. Its antigen remains unknown. TCRdb itself ran the 5' RACE reads through MiXCR, one entry per CDR3 protein. The table includes about 270,000 distinct CDR3 sequences, 15% to 20% detected once. This clonotype originated in a man younger than 35 who had mild COVID-19 (a few samples of this study predate the infection). Cell type and time point are not known. This sequence joins TRBV4-3 and TRBJ2-1; TRBD1 or TRBD2 may be the D gene (5 bases each). Sequencing input: PBMCs or a T cell subset sorted from them (not recorded which). DNA of the CDR3: TGCGCCAGCAGCCAAGCTAGGGACGATATCTCCTACAATGAGCAGTTCTTC. This translates into CASSQARDDISYNEQFF.